This TCR beta chain originates from a study of blood T cell repertoires in COVID-19. Study background: The analysed material was cDNA or gDNA that came from T cells, B-cell-depleted T cells, or PBMCs.

J lost 4 bases, V lost 7 bases, and 10 bases had no gene match. Germline CDR1 and CDR2: SGHDT and YYEEEE. CDR3 size: 15 residues. Only in-frame clones appear in the TCRdb table, and some are missing; sequencing was by immunoSEQ multiplex PCR. The table has fewer than 350,000 clones, 86% seen once. This clone has only one observation. The chain joins TRBV5-6 to TRBJ2-2; 7 bases match TRBD1. The source of this sequence is a woman between 70 and 85 years old with COVID-19, enrolled during active disease. The sequencing input was peripheral blood. CDR3 in DNA: TGTGCCAGCGACAGGGCCCCCGCGGGCACCGGGGAGCTGTTTTTT. As protein: CASDRAPAGTGELFF.